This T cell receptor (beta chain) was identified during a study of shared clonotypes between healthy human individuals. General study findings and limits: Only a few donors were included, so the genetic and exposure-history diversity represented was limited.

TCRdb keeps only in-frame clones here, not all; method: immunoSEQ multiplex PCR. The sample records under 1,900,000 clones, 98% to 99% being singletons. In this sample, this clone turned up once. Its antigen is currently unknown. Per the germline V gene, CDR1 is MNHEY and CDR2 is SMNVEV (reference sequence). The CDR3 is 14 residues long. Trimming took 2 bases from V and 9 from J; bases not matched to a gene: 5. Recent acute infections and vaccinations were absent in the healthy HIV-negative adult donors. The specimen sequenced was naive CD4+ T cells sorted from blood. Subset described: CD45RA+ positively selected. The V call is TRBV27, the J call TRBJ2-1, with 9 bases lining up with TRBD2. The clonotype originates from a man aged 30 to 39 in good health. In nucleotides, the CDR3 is TGTGCCAGCAGTTTAGCGGGAGCGGGAGGTGAGCAGTTCTTC. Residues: CASSLAGAGGEQFF.